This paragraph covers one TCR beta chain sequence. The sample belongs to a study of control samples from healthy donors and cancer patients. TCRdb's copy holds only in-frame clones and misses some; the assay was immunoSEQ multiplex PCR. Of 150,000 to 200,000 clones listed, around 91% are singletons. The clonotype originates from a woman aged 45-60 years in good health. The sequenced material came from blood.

The chain's CDR3 is CASTPTSGGPDTQYF. CDR3 DNA: TGTGCCAGTACCCCGACTAGCGGGGGACCAGATACGCAGTATTTT. The genes are TRBV19 and TRBJ2-3; TRBD2 matches 12 bases. The ends lost 7 bases at V and 4 bases at J; junction bases unmatched: 6. Germline V gene lookup returns CDR1 LNHDA and CDR2 SQIVND (reference sequence). The CDR3 sequence is 15 residues long.